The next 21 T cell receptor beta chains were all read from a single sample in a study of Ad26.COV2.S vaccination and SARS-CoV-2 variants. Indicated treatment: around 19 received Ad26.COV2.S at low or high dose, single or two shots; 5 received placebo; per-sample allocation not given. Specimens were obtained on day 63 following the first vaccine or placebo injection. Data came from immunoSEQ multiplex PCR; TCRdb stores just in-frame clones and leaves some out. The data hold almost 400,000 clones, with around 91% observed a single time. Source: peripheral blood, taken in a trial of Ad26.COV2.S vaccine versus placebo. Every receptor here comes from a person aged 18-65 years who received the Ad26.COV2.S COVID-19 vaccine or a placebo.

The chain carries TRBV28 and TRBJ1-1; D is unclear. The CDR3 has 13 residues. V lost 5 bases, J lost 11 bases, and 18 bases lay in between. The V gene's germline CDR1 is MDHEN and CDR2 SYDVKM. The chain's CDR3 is CASSIRADIGAFF. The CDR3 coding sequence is TGTGCCAGCAGTATACGTGCCGACATAGGGGCTTTCTTT.

The CDR3 DNA sequence: TGTGCCAGCAGTTTTGGCAGGCGGGAGGGTACGCAGTATTTT. Amino acids: CASSFGRREGTQYF. The chain joins TRBV14 to TRBJ2-3; 9 bases agree with TRBD2. Per germline, CDR1 SGHDN and CDR2 FVKESK. J lost 8 bases, V lost 6 bases, and 9 bases had no gene match. This CDR3 region has 14 residues.

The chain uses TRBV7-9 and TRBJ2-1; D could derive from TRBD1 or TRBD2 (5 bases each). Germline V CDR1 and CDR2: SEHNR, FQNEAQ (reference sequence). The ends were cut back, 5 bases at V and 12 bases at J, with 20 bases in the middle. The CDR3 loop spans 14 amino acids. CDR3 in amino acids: CASSPDLREMGQFF. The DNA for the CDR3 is TGTGCCAGCAGCCCCGACCTCAGGGAGATGGGGCAGTTCTTC.

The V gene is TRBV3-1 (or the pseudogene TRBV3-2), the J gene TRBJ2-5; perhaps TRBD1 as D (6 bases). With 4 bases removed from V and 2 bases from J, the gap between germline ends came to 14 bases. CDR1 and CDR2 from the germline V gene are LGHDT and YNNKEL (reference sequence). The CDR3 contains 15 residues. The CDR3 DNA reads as TGTGCCAGCAGCCGGGGCAGGGGATGGCAAGAGACCCAGTACTTC. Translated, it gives CASSRGRGWQETQYF.

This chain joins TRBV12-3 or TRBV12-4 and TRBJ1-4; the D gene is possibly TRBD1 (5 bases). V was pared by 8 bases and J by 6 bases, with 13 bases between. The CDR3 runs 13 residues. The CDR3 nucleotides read TGTGCCAGCGGGCTCTGGGGGGATGAAAAACTGTTTTTT. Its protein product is CASGLWGDEKLFF.

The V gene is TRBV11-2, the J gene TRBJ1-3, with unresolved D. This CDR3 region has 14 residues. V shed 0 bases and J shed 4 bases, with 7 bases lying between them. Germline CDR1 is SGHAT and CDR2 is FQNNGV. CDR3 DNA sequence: TGTGCCAGCAGCTTAGAACCCGTCGGAAACACCATATATTTT. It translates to CASSLEPVGNTIYF. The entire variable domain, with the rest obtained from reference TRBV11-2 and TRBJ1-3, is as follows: EAGVAQSPRYKIIEKRQSVAFWCNPISGHATLYWYQQILGQGPKLLIQFQNNGVVDDSQLPKDRFSAERLKGVDSTLKIQPAKLEDSAVYLCASSLEPVGNTIYFGEGSWLTVV.

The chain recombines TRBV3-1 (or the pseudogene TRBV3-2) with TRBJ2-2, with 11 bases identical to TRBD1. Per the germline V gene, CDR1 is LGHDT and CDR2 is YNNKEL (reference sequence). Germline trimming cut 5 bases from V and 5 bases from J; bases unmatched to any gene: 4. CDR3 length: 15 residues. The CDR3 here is CASSFRDRGTGELFF. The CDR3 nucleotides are TGTGCCAGCAGCTTCCGGGACAGGGGGACCGGGGAGCTGTTTTTT.

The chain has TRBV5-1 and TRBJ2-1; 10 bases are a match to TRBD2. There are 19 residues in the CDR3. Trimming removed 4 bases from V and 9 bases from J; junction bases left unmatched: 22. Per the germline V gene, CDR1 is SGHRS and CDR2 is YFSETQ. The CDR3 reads CASSRTVSSGSSRAPEQFF. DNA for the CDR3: TGCGCCAGCAGCAGGACAGTATCTAGCGGGAGTTCCCGGGCTCCTGAGCAGTTCTTC.

The CDR3 loop reads CASTPNFGPISTDTQYF. The DNA for the CDR3 is TGCGCCAGCACCCCGAATTTTGGCCCCATTAGCACAGATACGCAGTATTTT. The V gene is TRBV5-1, the J gene TRBJ2-3; no definite D call. Germline V CDR1 and CDR2: SGHRS, YFSETQ. The V end lost 6 bases, the J end lost 0 bases, and 20 bases lay between the germline ends. The CDR3 sequence is 17 residues long.

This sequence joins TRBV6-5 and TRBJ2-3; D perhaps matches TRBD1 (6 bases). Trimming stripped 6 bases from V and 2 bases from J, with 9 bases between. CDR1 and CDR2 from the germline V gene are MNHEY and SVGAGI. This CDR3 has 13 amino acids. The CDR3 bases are TGTGCCAGCAGAAGGGACAACACAGATACGCAGTATTTT. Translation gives CASRRDNTDTQYF.

In DNA, the CDR3 is TGCGCCAGCAGCCTCTTAGCGGAGGGCTCTGGGGCCAACGTCCTGACTTTC. Amino acid sequence: CASSLLAEGSGANVLTF. This chain joins TRBV5-1 and TRBJ2-6, with TRBD2 as a possible D gene (6 bases). This CDR3 has 17 amino acids. Trimming left V 4 bases short and J 0 bases short, with 14 bases between. In germline, CDR1 is SGHRS, CDR2 YFSETQ. The whole variable domain, remainder taken from reference TRBV5-1 and TRBJ2-6, is KAGVTQTPRYLIKTRGQQVTLSCSPISGHRSVSWYQQTPGQGLQFLFEYFSETQRNKGNFPGRFSGRQFSNSRSEMNVSTLELGDSALYLCASSLLAEGSGANVLTFGAGSRLTVL.

CDR3 DNA: TGTGCCAGTTTCCGACGGGCGAACACTGAAGCTTTCTTT. Its translation: CASFRRANTEAFF. This rearrangement joins TRBV5-4 to TRBJ1-1; no firm D call. V dropped 8 bases and J dropped 1 base, with 12 bases sitting between them. Germline V CDR1 and CDR2: SGHNT, YYREEE (reference sequence). This CDR3 comprises 13 residues.

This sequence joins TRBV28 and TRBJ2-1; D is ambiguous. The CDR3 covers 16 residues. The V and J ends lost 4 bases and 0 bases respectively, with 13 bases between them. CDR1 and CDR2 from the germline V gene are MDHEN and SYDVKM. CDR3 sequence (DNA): TGTGCCAGCAGTTCGGCTCGACATGGCTCCTACAATGAGCAGTTCTTC. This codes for CASSSARHGSYNEQFF.

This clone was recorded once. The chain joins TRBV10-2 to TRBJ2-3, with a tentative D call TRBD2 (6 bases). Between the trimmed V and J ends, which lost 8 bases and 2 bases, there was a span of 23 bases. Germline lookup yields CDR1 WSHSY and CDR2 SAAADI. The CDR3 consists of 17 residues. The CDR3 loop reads CASGGGGLTASTDTQYF. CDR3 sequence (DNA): TGCGCCAGCGGTGGTGGAGGGCTGACGGCTTCCACAGATACGCAGTATTTT.

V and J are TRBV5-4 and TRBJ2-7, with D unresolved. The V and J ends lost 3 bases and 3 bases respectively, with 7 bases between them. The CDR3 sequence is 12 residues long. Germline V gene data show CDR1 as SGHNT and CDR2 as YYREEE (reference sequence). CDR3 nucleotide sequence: TGTGCCAGCAGCTACTTGAACTACGAGCAGTACTTC. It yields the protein CASSYLNYEQYF.

CDR3 sequence reads: CSADESNTEAFF. CDR3 nucleotides: TGCAGCGCCGACGAATCCAACACTGAAGCTTTCTTT. The rearrangement joins TRBV29-1 to TRBJ1-1; D is unclear. The CDR3 loop spans 12 amino acids. The ends were cut back, 7 bases at V and 2 bases at J, with 11 bases in the middle. Germline V CDR1 and CDR2: SQVTM, ANQGSEA.

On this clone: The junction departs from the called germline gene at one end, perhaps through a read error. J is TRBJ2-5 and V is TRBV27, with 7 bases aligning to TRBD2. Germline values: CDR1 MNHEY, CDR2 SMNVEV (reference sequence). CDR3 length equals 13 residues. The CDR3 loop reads CASSLWAGEAQYF. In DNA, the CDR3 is TGTGCCAGCAGTTTATGGGCGGGAGAGGCCCAGTACTTC.

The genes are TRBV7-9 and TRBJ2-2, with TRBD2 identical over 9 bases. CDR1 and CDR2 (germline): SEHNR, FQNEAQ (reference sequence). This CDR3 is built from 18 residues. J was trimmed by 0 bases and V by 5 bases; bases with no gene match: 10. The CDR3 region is CASSQGGLAGPNTGELFF. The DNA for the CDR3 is TGTGCCAGCAGCCAGGGGGGGCTAGCGGGACCGAACACCGGGGAGCTGTTTTTT.

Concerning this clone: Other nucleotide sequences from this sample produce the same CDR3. The DNA of the CDR3 is TGTGCCAGCAGCCCAGGGACTAGCGGCACAGATACGCAGTATTTT. It codes for CASSPGTSGTDTQYF. The chain has TRBV7-7 and TRBJ2-3; 10 positions agree with TRBD2. The CDR3 is made up of 15 amino acids. Germline V gene sequence: CDR1 SSHAT, CDR2 FNYEAQ (reference sequence). Losses at the gene ends were 5 bases for V and 1 base for J; bases not matched to a gene: 3.

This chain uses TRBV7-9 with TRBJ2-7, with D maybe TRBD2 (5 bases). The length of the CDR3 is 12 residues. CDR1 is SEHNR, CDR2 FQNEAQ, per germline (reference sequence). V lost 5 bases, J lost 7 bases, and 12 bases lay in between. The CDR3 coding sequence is TGTGCCAGCAGCCAGGACTTAGGTGAGCAGTACTTC. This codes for CASSQDLGEQYF.

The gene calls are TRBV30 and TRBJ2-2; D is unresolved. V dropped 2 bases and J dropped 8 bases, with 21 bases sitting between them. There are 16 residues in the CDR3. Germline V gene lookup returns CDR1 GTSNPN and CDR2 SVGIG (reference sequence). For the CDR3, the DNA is TGTGCCTGGAGTCTAAAGGGATTGCCTGGCTCAGGGGAGCTGTTTTTT. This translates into CAWSLKGLPGSGELFF. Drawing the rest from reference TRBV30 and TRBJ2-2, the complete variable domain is SQTIHQWPATLVQPVGSPLSLECTVEGTSNPNLYWYRQAAGRGLQLLFYSVGIGQISSEVPQNLSASRPQDRQFILSSKKLLLSDSGFYLCAWSLKGLPGSGELFFGEGSRLTVL.